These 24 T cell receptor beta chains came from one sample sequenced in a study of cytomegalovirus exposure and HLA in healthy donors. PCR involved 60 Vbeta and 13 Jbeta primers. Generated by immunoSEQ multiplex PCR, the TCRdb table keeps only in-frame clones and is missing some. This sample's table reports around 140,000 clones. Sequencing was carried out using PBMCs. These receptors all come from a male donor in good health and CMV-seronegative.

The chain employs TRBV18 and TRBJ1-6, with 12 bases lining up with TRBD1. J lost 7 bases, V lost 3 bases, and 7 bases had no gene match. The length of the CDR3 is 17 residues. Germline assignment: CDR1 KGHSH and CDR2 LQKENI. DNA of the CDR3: TGTGCCAGCTCACCTTTGGGACAGGGGGCCGCAAATTCACCCCTCCACTTT. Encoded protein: CASSPLGQGAANSPLHF.

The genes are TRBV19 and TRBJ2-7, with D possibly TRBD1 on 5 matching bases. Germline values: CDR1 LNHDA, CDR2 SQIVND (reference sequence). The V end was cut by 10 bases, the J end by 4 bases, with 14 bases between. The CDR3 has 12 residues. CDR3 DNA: TGTGCCACAGGGTCCTCCTGGTACGAGCAGTACTTC. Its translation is CATGSSWYEQYF.

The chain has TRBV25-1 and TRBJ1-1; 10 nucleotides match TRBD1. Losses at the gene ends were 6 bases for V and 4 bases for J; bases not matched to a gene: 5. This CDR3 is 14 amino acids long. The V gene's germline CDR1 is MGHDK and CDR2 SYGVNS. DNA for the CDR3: TGTGCCAGCAGCCGGGACAGGGGTTTCACTGAAGCTTTCTTT. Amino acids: CASSRDRGFTEAFF.

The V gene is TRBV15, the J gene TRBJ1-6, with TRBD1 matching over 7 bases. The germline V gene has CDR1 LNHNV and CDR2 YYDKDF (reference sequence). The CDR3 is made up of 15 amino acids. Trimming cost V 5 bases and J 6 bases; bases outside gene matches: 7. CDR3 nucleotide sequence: TGTGCCACCAGCCCAAACCGGGACAGTAATTCACCCCTCCACTTT. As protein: CATSPNRDSNSPLHF.

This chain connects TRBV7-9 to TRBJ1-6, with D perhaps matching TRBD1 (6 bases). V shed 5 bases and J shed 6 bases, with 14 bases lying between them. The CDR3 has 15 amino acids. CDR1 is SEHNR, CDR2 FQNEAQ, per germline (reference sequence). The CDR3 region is CASSDTVQGNSPLHF. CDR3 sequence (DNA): TGTGCCAGCAGCGATACCGTACAGGGTAATTCACCCCTCCACTTT.

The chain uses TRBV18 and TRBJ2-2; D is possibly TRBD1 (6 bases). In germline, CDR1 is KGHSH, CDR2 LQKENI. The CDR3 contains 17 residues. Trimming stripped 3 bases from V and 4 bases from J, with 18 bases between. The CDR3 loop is CASSPRAVGTTTGELFF. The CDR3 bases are TGTGCCAGCTCACCGCGAGCGGTTGGGACAACCACCGGGGAGCTGTTTTTT.

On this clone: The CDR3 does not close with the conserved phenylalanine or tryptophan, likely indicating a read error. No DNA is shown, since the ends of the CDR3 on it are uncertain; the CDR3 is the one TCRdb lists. The CDR3 protein is CASSPDRVPSLYYL. J is TRBJ2-7 and V is TRBV28; the D call of TRBD1 is as the table states it, not checked on the DNA. Ends included, the CDR3 has 14 residues. Germline lookup yields CDR1 MDHEN and CDR2 SYDVKM.

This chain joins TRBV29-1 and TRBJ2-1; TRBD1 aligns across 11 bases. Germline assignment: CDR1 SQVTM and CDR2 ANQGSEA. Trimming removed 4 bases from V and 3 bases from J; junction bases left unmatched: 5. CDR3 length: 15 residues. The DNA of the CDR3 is TGCAGCGTTGGTTCGGGGACAGGGGGCTACAATGAGCAGTTCTTC. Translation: CSVGSGTGGYNEQFF.

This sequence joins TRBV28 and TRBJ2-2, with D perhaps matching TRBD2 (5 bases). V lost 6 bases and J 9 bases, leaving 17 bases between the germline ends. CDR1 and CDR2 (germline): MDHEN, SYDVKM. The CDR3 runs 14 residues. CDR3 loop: CASSPITSSRELFF. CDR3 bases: TGTGCCAGCAGCCCTATTACTAGTTCCCGGGAGCTGTTTTTT.

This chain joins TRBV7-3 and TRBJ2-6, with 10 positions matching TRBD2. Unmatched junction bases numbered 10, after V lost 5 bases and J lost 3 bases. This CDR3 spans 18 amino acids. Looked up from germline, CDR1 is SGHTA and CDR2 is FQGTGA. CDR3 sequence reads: CASSNLTSGRIGANVLTF. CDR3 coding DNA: TGTGCCAGCAGCAACCTGACTAGCGGGCGTATTGGGGCCAACGTCCTGACTTTC.

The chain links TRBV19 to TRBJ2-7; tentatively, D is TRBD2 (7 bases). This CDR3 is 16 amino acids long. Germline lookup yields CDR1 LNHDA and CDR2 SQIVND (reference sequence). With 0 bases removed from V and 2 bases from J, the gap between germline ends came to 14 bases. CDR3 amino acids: CASSIDLGGTPYEQYF. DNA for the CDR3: TGTGCCAGTAGTATAGATCTCGGGGGGACACCCTACGAGCAGTACTTC. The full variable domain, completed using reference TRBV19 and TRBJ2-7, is DGGITQSPKYLFRKEGQNVTLSCEQNLNHDAMYWYRQDPGQGLRLIYYSQIVNDFQKGDIAEGYSVSREKKESFPLTVTSAQKNPTAFYLCASSIDLGGTPYEQYFGPGTRLTVT.

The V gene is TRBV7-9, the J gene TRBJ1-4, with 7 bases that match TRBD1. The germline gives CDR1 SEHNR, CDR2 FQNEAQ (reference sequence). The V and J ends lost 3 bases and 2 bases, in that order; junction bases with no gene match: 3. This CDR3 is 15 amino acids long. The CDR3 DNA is TGTGCCAGCAGCTTCAGACAGGGCACTAATGAAAAACTGTTTTTT. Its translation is CASSFRQGTNEKLFF.

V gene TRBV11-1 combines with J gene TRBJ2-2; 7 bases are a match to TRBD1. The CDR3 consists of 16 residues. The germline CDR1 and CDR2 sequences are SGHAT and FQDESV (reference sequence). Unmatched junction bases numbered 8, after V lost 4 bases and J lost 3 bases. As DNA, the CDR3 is TGTGCCAGCAGCTCCCCAGGGGGAATACACACCGGGGAGCTGTTTTTT. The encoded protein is CASSSPGGIHTGELFF.

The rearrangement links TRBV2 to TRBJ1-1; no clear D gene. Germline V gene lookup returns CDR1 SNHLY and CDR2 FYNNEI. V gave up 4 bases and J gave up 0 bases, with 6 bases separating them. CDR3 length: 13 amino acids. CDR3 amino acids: CASSVPLNTEAFF. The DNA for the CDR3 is TGTGCCAGCAGTGTCCCTTTGAACACTGAAGCTTTCTTT.

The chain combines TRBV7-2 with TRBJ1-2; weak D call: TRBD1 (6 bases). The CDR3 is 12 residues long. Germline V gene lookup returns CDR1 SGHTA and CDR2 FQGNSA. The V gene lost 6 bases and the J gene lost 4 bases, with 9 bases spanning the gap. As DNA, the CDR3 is TGTGCCAGCAGTCCGGACAGCTATGGCTACACCTTC. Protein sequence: CASSPDSYGYTF.

CDR3 residues: CASSGLGQGLDEKLFF. The CDR3 DNA reads as TGTGCCAGCAGCGGACTTGGACAGGGACTTGATGAAAAACTGTTTTTT. The chain links TRBV9 to TRBJ1-4, with 8 bases fitting TRBD1. V dropped 3 bases and J dropped 6; count of bases not matched to a gene: 10. In germline, CDR1 is SGDLS, CDR2 YYNGEE. The CDR3 is made up of 16 amino acids. The full variable domain, its missing parts supplied by reference TRBV9 and TRBJ1-4, is DSGVTQTPKHLITATGQRVTLRCSPRSGDLSVYWYQQSLDQGLQFLIQYYNGEERAKGNILERFSAQQFPDLHSELNLSSLELGDSALYFCASSGLGQGLDEKLFFGSGTQLSVL.

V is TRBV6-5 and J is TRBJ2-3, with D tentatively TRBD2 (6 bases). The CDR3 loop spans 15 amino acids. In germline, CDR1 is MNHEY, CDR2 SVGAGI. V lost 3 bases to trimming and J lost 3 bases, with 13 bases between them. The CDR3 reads CASSYSAGWTDTQYF. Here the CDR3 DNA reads TGTGCCAGCAGTTATAGCGCGGGGTGGACAGATACGCAGTATTTT.

CDR3 region: CASSQASRRFSYEQYF. The DNA of the CDR3 is TGCGCCAGCAGCCAAGCGTCGAGGAGATTCTCCTACGAGCAGTACTTC. This chain joins TRBV4-1 and TRBJ2-7; no definite D call. Looked up from germline, CDR1 is MGHRA and CDR2 is YSYEKL. CDR3 size: 16 residues. V was shortened by 1 base and J by 0 bases, with 13 bases between the two germline ends.

The CDR3 is CASSGLNSPLHF. The CDR3 bases are TGTGCCAGCAGCGGGCTTAATTCACCCCTCCACTTT. V is TRBV9 and J is TRBJ1-6; D remains unclear. CDR1 and CDR2 from the germline V gene are SGDLS and YYNGEE. The V and J ends lost 3 bases and 6 bases respectively, with 4 bases between them. The CDR3 covers 12 residues.

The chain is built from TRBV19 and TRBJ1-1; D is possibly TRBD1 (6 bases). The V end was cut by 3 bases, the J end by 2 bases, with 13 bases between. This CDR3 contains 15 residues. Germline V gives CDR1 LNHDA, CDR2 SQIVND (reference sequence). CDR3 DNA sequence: TGTGCCAGTAGTATTTCAGGGGCTCATAACACTGAAGCTTTCTTT. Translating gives CASSISGAHNTEAFF.

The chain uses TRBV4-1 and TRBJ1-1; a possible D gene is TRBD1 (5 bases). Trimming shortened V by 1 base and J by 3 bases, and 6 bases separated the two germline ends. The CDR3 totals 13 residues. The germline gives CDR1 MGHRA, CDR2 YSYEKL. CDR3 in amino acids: CASSQGRDTEAFF. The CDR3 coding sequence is TGCGCCAGCAGCCAAGGCAGGGACACTGAAGCTTTCTTT.

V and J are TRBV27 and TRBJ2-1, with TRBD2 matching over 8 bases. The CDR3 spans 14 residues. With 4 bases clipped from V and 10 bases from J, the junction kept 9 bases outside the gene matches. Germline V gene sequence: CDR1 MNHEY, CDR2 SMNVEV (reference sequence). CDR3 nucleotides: TGTGCCAGCAGTTACGGACTAGCCGGCGGAGAGCAGTTCTTC. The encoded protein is CASSYGLAGGEQFF.

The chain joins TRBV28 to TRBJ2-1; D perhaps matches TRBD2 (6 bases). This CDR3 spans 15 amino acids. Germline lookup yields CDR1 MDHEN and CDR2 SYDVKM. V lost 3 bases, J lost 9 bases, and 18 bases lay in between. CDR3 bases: TGTGCCAGCAGTTTGAGGGACTCCTGGAGGGGTGAGCAGTTCTTC. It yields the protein CASSLRDSWRGEQFF.

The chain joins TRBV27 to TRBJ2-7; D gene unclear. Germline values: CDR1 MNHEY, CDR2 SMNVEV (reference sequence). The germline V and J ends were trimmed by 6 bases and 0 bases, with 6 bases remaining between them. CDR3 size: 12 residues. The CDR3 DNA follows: TGTGCCAGCAGGCTCAGCTCCTACGAGCAGTACTTC. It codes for CASRLSSYEQYF.